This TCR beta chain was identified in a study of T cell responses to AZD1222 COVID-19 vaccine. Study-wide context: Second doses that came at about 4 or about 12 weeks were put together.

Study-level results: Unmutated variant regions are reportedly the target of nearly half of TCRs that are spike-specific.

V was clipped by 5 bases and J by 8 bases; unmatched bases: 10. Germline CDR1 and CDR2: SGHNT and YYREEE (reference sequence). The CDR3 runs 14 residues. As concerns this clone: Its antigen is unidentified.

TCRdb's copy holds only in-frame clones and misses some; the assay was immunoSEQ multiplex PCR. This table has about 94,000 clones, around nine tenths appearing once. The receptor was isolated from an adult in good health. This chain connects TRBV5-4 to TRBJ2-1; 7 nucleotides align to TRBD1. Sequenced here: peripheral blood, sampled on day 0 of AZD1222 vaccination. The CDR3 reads CASSWGQSVDEQFF. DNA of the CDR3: TGTGCCAGCAGTTGGGGACAGAGTGTCGATGAGCAGTTCTTC.